Sequencing of this T cell receptor (beta chain) was carried out in a study of control samples from healthy donors and cancer patients. Repertoires were generated with immunoSEQ multiplex PCR, while TCRdb's copy carries only in-frame clones and drops some. The table lists 93,000 or so clones, 75% to 90% of them singletons. The CDR3 loop spans 14 amino acids. CDR1 is MGHDK and CDR2 is SYGVNS in the germline V gene. V was trimmed by 3 bases and J by 8 bases, leaving 16 bases between them. The chain links TRBV25-1 to TRBJ1-1; D remains unclear. The TCR was taken from a man aged 55-75 years with lung cancer. The specimen sequenced was PBMCs. The CDR3 is CASSDHWGKGEAFF. The CDR3 DNA follows: TGTGCCAGCAGTGACCACTGGGGTAAAGGGGAAGCTTTCTTT.